Described below is a single T cell receptor (beta chain) sequence and its context. Its cognate antigen is unknown. This specimen includes other DNA sequences encoding the same CDR3. The input for sorted-subset replicate PCRs was around 0.2 ug DNA, about 30,000 T cell genomes. Repertoires were generated with immunoSEQ multiplex PCR, while TCRdb's copy carries only in-frame clones and drops some. The repertoire holds roughly 2.2 million clones, roughly 92% seen once, with about 0.36% in the top ten. These data belong to a study of shared clonotypes between healthy human individuals. Notes on the study in general: Generation probabilities of non-shared clonotypes were lower (relative to those shared by all four donors).

This sequence was found in a man aged 18 to 29 in good health. Some clones in this sample may be carry-over from other donors' samples. Sequenced material: naive CD4+ T cells from PBMCs. Subset specified: CD45RA+ positively selected.

The CDR3 here is CASSLGLYQETQYF. The CDR3 nucleotides read TGTGCCAGCAGCTTAGGACTATACCAAGAGACCCAGTACTTC. The chain recombines TRBV7-2 with TRBJ2-5; D is possibly TRBD2 (5 bases). CDR3 length equals 14 residues. V was cut by 1 base and J by 0 bases, with 6 bases left in between. CDR1 is SGHTA and CDR2 is FQGNSA in the germline V gene.